The 12 T cell receptor beta chains below come from one sample, sequenced in a study of CD8 T cells in ankylosing spondylitis. Study-wide findings and caveats: A TCR beta motif of under 10 highly homologous variants seemed to mark ankylosing spondylitis blood.

TCRdb called the 5' RACE reads again in MiXCR, with one record for every CDR3 protein. The sample carries about 750,000 distinct CDR3 sequences, around 19% recorded once. For these TCRs, the target antigens are not known. Sequenced sample: blood, either unsorted or a sorted T cell fraction (not recorded which). These receptors were taken from a male donor with ankylosing spondylitis.

This rearrangement joins TRBV5-1 to TRBJ2-1; D call uncertain. The ends were cut back, 0 bases at V and 0 bases at J, with 10 bases in the middle. The CDR3 consists of 16 residues. The germline CDR1 and CDR2 sequences are SGHRS and YFSETQ. The CDR3 is CASSLDAFSSYNEQFF. CDR3 coding DNA: TGCGCCAGCAGCTTGGATGCTTTTAGCTCCTACAATGAGCAGTTCTTC.

The V and J genes are TRBV6-1 and TRBJ1-5; no definite D call. Germline V CDR1 and CDR2: MNHNS, SASEGT. Trimming took 5 bases from V and 3 from J, leaving 14 bases between them. This CDR3 contains 15 residues. CDR3 residues: CASSPFFAPNQPQHF. The CDR3 bases are TGTGCCAGCAGTCCCTTTTTTGCGCCCAATCAGCCCCAGCATTTT.

The chain couples TRBV5-1 to TRBJ1-2; D gene ambiguous. There are 14 residues in the CDR3. Trimming cost V 4 bases and J 3 bases, with 13 bases left between them. Germline V CDR1 and CDR2: SGHRS, YFSETQ. The CDR3 region has the DNA TGCGCCAGCAGCCTCCGGACGGACGACTATGGCTACACCTTC. It yields the protein CASSLRTDDYGYTF. The complete variable domain, with remaining parts taken from reference TRBV5-1 and TRBJ1-2, reads KAGVTQTPRYLIKTRGQQVTLSCSPISGHRSVSWYQQTPGQGLQFLFEYFSETQRNKGNFPGRFSGRQFSNSRSEMNVSTLELGDSALYLCASSLRTDDYGYTFGSGTRLTVV.

DNA for the CDR3: TGTGCCACCGAAGGACAGGAGACAGATACGCAGTATTTT. It translates to CATEGQETDTQYF. V is TRBV24-1 and J is TRBJ2-3; 7 bases line up with TRBD1. The CDR3 spans 13 residues. The trim removed 9 bases at V and 3 bases at J, leaving 5 bases unmatched. Germline V gene data show CDR1 as KGHDR and CDR2 as SFDVKD.

This clonotype has just a few counts. This chain joins TRBV3-1 and TRBJ1-2; weak D call: TRBD1 (6 bases). The CDR3 length is 16 residues. Germline V gene lookup returns CDR1 LGHDT and CDR2 YNNKEL (reference sequence). The V gene lost 8 bases and the J gene lost 0 bases, with 19 bases spanning the gap. CDR3 in DNA: TGTGCCAGCCATGCGCAGGGGCGGGATGCTAACTATGGCTACACCTTC. Protein product: CASHAQGRDANYGYTF.

This clonotype was seen only a few times. The rearrangement uses TRBV7-3 and TRBJ2-5; D is unresolved. There are 15 residues in the CDR3. From germline, CDR1 is SGHTA and CDR2 FQGTGA. Trimming stripped 1 base from V and 4 bases from J, with 13 bases between. In DNA, the CDR3 is TGTGCCAGCAGCTTAAGTTGGTCTAACCCAGAGACCCAGTACTTC. Its translation: CASSLSWSNPETQYF.

In DNA, the CDR3 is TGTGCCAGCAGTCCCGGGACTACGGGTGAGCAGTACTTC. It encodes CASSPGTTGEQYF. The genes are TRBV12-3 or TRBV12-4 and TRBJ2-7; the match to TRBD2 covers 7 bases. The CDR3 runs to 13 residues. With 5 bases clipped from V and 7 bases from J, the junction kept 8 bases outside the gene matches.

This clonotype came up a few times. The V and J genes are TRBV12-3 or TRBV12-4 and TRBJ1-5, with 9 bases aligning to TRBD1. This CDR3 spans 16 amino acids. J gave up 5 bases and V 3 bases, and 8 bases lay outside the gene matches. The CDR3 sequence: CASSLYGTGSDQPQHF. DNA for the CDR3: TGTGCCAGCAGTTTGTACGGGACAGGGAGCGATCAGCCCCAGCATTTT.

The chain is built from TRBV3-1 and TRBJ1-5; 8 bases are a match to TRBD1. The CDR3 length is 14 residues. V dropped 2 bases and J dropped 7; count of bases not matched to a gene: 4. Per the germline V gene, CDR1 is LGHDT and CDR2 is YNNKEL (reference sequence). CDR3 nucleotides: TGTGCCAGCAGCCAATCGGACAGGGCGCAGCCCCAGCATTTT. Translating gives CASSQSDRAQPQHF.

There are a few counts of this clonotype. The rearrangement joins TRBV11-2 to TRBJ1-2; D is perhaps TRBD1 (5 bases). Germline V gives CDR1 SGHAT, CDR2 FQNNGV. Trimming took off 2 bases at V and 5 bases at J, with 9 bases between the two ends. This CDR3 region has 13 residues. This CDR3 reads CASSLSREYGYTF. In DNA, the CDR3 is TGTGCCAGCAGCTTATCCAGGGAGTATGGCTACACCTTC.

The table lists this clonotype with a few counts. The gene calls are TRBV7-9 and TRBJ1-1; unclear D gene. CDR1 is SEHNR, CDR2 FQNEAQ, per germline (reference sequence). This CDR3 region has 13 residues. V was shortened by 5 bases and J by 4 bases, with 11 bases between the two germline ends. The CDR3 DNA follows: TGTGCCAGCAGCGTCGTCAGAGGCACTGAAGCTTTCTTT. Protein product: CASSVVRGTEAFF. The complete variable domain, with remaining parts taken from reference TRBV7-9 and TRBJ1-1, reads DTGVSQNPRHKITKRGQNVTFRCDPISEHNRLYWYRQTLGQGPEFLTYFQNEAQLEKSRLLSDRFSAERPKGSFSTLEIQRTEQGDSAMYLCASSVVRGTEAFFGQGTRLTVV.

This clonotype has more than one count but fewer than ten. V is TRBV21-1 and J is TRBJ1-1; the DNA was not compared with TRBD1, the D call given in the table. TRBV21-1 represents a pseudogene. The CDR3 extends over 17 amino acids. The CDR3 protein is CASSKLTGGRMNTEAFF. CDR3 DNA sequence: TGTGCCAGCAGCAAATTGACAGGGGGCAGGATGAACACTGAAGCTTTCTTT.